The 18 T cell receptor beta chains below were found in one sample sequenced in a study of beta chain features in type 1 diabetes (dated 2018 in TCRdb). Library preparation employed the immunoSEQ multiplex PCR assay. The entire amount of isolated RNA was reverse transcribed using the High Capacity cDNA Reverse Transcription Kit, so the sequenced TCRB transcripts were expressed ones. As stored in TCRdb, this immuneACCESS dataset retains in-frame rearrangements with V and J assigned. A fraction of the clones does not appear; measured against another copy, unresolved V genes explain less than half of the discrepancy, and the remainder lacks a known reason. The sample table shows nearly 250,000 clones, and roughly 70% are seen once. Clones ranked in the top ten supply approximately 0.053% of the sample. Sequencing was carried out using naive CD4+ T cells from blood. Explained via the paper, the cell subset or site label denotes: true naive CD4+ T cells. All receptors derive from a man aged 25-40 years in good health.

This chain joins TRBV6-5 and TRBJ2-1, with D possibly matching TRBD1 (7 bases). Germline V gives CDR1 MNHEY, CDR2 SVGAGI. This CDR3 comprises 13 residues. V was cut by 6 bases and J by 6 bases, with 12 bases left in between. The CDR3 DNA is TGTGCCAGCAGCCGTCAGGGGGGCAATGAGCAGTTCTTC. Its protein product is CASSRQGGNEQFF.

V is TRBV29-1 and J is TRBJ1-1; TRBD1 aligns across 8 bases. V trimming: 1 base; J trimming: 4 bases; junction bases outside the gene matches: 11. This CDR3 region has 16 residues. Germline V gene data show CDR1 as SQVTM and CDR2 as ANQGSEA. Written as DNA, the CDR3 is TGCAGCGTTGAAGCCCGGACAGGGCCACGCGCCACTGAAGCTTTCTTT. Residues: CSVEARTGPRATEAFF.

The chain employs TRBV29-1 and TRBJ2-1, with D tentatively TRBD1 (6 bases). Trimming took off 7 bases at V and 3 bases at J, with 13 bases between the two ends. In germline, CDR1 is SQVTM, CDR2 ANQGSEA. The length of the CDR3 is 13 residues. The CDR3 sequence: CSGRTEGYNEQFF. DNA for the CDR3: TGCAGCGGACGGACAGAAGGCTACAATGAGCAGTTCTTC.

The genes are TRBV30 and TRBJ2-3; D is possibly TRBD1 (5 bases). CDR1 is GTSNPN and CDR2 is SVGIG in the germline V gene (reference sequence). The CDR3 is made up of 14 amino acids. The ends were cut back, 2 bases at V and 0 bases at J, with 9 bases in the middle. CDR3 sequence: CAWSQTASTDTQYF. The CDR3 DNA sequence: TGTGCCTGGAGTCAGACAGCTAGCACAGATACGCAGTATTTT.

V and J are TRBV10-3 and TRBJ2-5; D may match TRBD1 or TRBD2 (6 bases each). Germline V gives CDR1 ENHRY, CDR2 SYGVKD. The CDR3 runs 14 residues. Between the trimmed V and J ends, which lost 0 bases and 5 bases, there was a span of 10 bases. The CDR3 nucleotides are TGTGCCATCAGTGAGTCGGGGGGCGAGGAGACCCAGTACTTC. Its protein is CAISESGGEETQYF.

This sequence joins TRBV30 and TRBJ1-1, with 8 bases aligning to TRBD1. The CDR3 is made up of 14 amino acids. Germline loops: CDR1 GTSNPN, CDR2 SVGIG (reference sequence). Trimming took 5 bases from V and 3 from J; bases not matched to a gene: 8. In DNA form, the CDR3 reads TGTGCCTGGTGCCGGGTGACAGGGGACACTGAAGCTTTCTTT. Translated, it gives CAWCRVTGDTEAFF.

This clone showed up just a few times. The chain carries TRBV30 and TRBJ2-5; 9 bases are a match to TRBD2. The CDR3 contains 15 residues. Germline trimming cut 2 bases from V and 5 bases from J; bases unmatched to any gene: 9. Germline assignment: CDR1 GTSNPN and CDR2 SVGIG (reference sequence). The CDR3 region has the DNA TGTGCCTGGAGTAGAGGACTAGCGTTTGGTGAGACCCAGTACTTC. It encodes CAWSRGLAFGETQYF.

The gene calls are TRBV5-1 and TRBJ2-2; no clear D. Germline V gene sequence: CDR1 SGHRS, CDR2 YFSETQ. This CDR3 contains 17 residues. V was clipped by 0 bases and J by 1 base, with 13 bases between them. Written as DNA, the CDR3 is TGCGCCAGCAGCTTGGTACAGCAGCTCCTGAACACCGGGGAGCTGTTTTTT. Protein product: CASSLVQQLLNTGELFF. The variable domain in full, with the rest retrieved from reference TRBV5-1 and TRBJ2-2, is KAGVTQTPRYLIKTRGQQVTLSCSPISGHRSVSWYQQTPGQGLQFLFEYFSETQRNKGNFPGRFSGRQFSNSRSEMNVSTLELGDSALYLCASSLVQQLLNTGELFFGEGSRLTVL.

This clone has just one count. This rearrangement joins TRBV11-2 to TRBJ2-1, with TRBD2 identical over 7 bases. Germline V gene lookup returns CDR1 SGHAT and CDR2 FQNNGV. The CDR3 length is 15 residues. V shed 3 bases, J shed 8 bases, and the junction held 10 bases outside the gene matches. In DNA, the CDR3 is TGTGCCAGCAGCTTTACAAGCGGGAAGACCGATGAGCAGTTCTTC. Amino acids: CASSFTSGKTDEQFF. Supplemented by reference TRBV11-2 and TRBJ2-1, the full variable domain reads EAGVAQSPRYKIIEKRQSVAFWCNPISGHATLYWYQQILGQGPKLLIQFQNNGVVDDSQLPKDRFSAERLKGVDSTLKIQPAKLEDSAVYLCASSFTSGKTDEQFFGPGTRLTVL.

The V call is TRBV30, the J call TRBJ1-2; 10 bases line up with TRBD1. The CDR3 totals 14 residues. Germline V gives CDR1 GTSNPN, CDR2 SVGIG (reference sequence). V lost 3 bases and J lost 3; bases outside the gene matches: 4. CDR3 amino acids: CAWSGGQGDYGYTF. The CDR3 nucleotides read TGTGCCTGGAGCGGTGGACAGGGGGACTATGGCTACACCTTC.

The count of this clone is one. V and J are TRBV15 and TRBJ2-2; the match to TRBD2 covers 8 bases. This CDR3 is built from 17 residues. J lost 9 bases, V lost 0 bases, and 12 bases had no gene match. Germline loops: CDR1 LNHNV, CDR2 YYDKDF (reference sequence). The CDR3 loop reads CATSRDRGLAHDRELFF. As DNA, the CDR3 is TGTGCCACCAGCAGAGATCGAGGACTAGCACACGACCGGGAGCTGTTTTTT. The whole variable domain, filled in from reference TRBV15 and TRBJ2-2, reads DAMVIQNPRYQVTQFGKPVTLSCSQTLNHNVMYWYQQKSSQAPKLLFHYYDKDFNNEADTPDNFQSRRPNTSFCFLDIRSPGLGDTAMYLCATSRDRGLAHDRELFFGEGSRLTVL.

The chain joins TRBV6-6 to TRBJ2-7; either TRBD1 or TRBD2 may fit D (5 bases each). Trimming pared 8 bases from V and 1 base from J, leaving 12 bases between. CDR3 length: 13 residues. The germline CDR1 and CDR2 sequences are MNHNY and SVGAGI (reference sequence). The CDR3 loop is CASSRDGSYEQYF. The DNA for the CDR3 is TGTGCCAGCTCCCGGGACGGATCCTACGAGCAGTACTTC.

The J gene is TRBJ2-6, the V gene TRBV7-2; perhaps TRBD2 as D (6 bases). Germline CDR1 reads SGHTA; CDR2 reads FQGNSA. V was cut by 5 bases and J by 1 base, with 9 bases left in between. The CDR3 covers 15 residues. As DNA, the CDR3 is TGTGCCAGCAGCCTAGGGAGGTCTGGGGCCAACGTCCTGACTTTC. Translating it yields CASSLGRSGANVLTF.

This clone was counted between two and nine times. The CDR3 here is CATSRDLPGSPNEQFF. In nucleotides, the CDR3 is TGTGCCACCAGCAGAGATCTTCCCGGGTCTCCCAATGAGCAGTTCTTC. The chain is built from TRBV15 and TRBJ2-1; D is uncertain. V was pared by 0 bases and J by 6 bases, with 15 bases between. The CDR3 is made up of 16 amino acids. CDR1 LNHNV and CDR2 YYDKDF come from the germline V gene (reference sequence). Full variable domain (outside the CDR3, taken from reference TRBV15 and TRBJ2-1): DAMVIQNPRYQVTQFGKPVTLSCSQTLNHNVMYWYQQKSSQAPKLLFHYYDKDFNNEADTPDNFQSRRPNTSFCFLDIRSPGLGDTAMYLCATSRDLPGSPNEQFFGPGTRLTVL.

The V gene is TRBV2, the J gene TRBJ2-3; D ambiguous. This CDR3 is 14 amino acids long. Between the trimmed V and J ends, which lost 5 bases and 1 base, there was a span of 10 bases. Germline CDR1 reads SNHLY; CDR2 reads FYNNEI. CDR3 sequence (DNA): TGTGCCAGCAGTCCCCTAGTTGGCACAGATACGCAGTATTTT. It encodes CASSPLVGTDTQYF.

The CDR3 DNA is TGTGCCAGCAGCTTAGTGGCTAGCCCCTACAATGAGCAGTTCTTC. Its protein is CASSLVASPYNEQFF. The chain combines TRBV7-7 with TRBJ2-1; TRBD2 is a possible D gene (5 bases). Trimming shortened V by 1 base and J by 2 bases, and 9 bases separated the two germline ends. CDR1 and CDR2 from the germline V gene are SSHAT and FNYEAQ (reference sequence). The CDR3 sequence is 15 residues long.

The chain's CDR3 is CASRGLGDTQYF. CDR3 bases: TGTGCCAGCAGGGGCTTAGGAGATACGCAGTATTTT. The chain is built from TRBV7-2 and TRBJ2-3; the D is unclear. The CDR3 sequence is 12 residues long. The ends were cut back, 6 bases at V and 5 bases at J, with 9 bases in the middle. Germline values: CDR1 SGHTA, CDR2 FQGNSA.

Worth noting for this clone: The same CDR3 arises from other DNA sequences in this sample as well. The chain joins TRBV30 to TRBJ1-1; D is perhaps TRBD1 (5 bases). The CDR3 consists of 12 residues. Germline assignment: CDR1 GTSNPN and CDR2 SVGIG (reference sequence). Trimming left V 3 bases short and J 5 bases short, with 10 bases between. CDR3 nucleotide sequence: TGTGCCTGGAGCAGGGCTGGGACTGAAGCTTTCTTT. It specifies CAWSRAGTEAFF.